This record concerns one T cell receptor (beta chain) sequence. The sample belongs to a study of blood T cell repertoires in COVID-19. Whole-study context: Collection of acute and convalescent COVID-19 samples took place in the United States, Italy and Spain. T cells, B-cell-depleted T cells, or PBMCs provided the cDNA or gDNA that served as material.

The germline V gene encodes CDR1 PRHDT and CDR2 FYEKMQ (reference sequence). The CDR3 spans 13 residues. V shed 1 base and J shed 6 bases, with 10 bases lying between them. In the original analysis: Reference gene primer amplification gave estimated nucleated cell counts. Here immunoSEQ multiplex PCR was the method, and the copy in TCRdb shows in-frame clones only, minus some. V and J calls and clone size are copied from that table; D and trimming were computed from the DNA. The sample holds 200,000 to 300,000 clones; about 87% are singletons and the top ten take about 2.5%. This sequence originates from a woman aged 45-60 years with acute or convalescent COVID-19. Sequencing used peripheral blood. This sequence joins TRBV13 and TRBJ2-7; the D is unclear. The CDR3 region has the DNA TGTGCCAGCAGCTTAGTCAGCGAATTCGAGCAGTACTTC. Protein product: CASSLVSEFEQYF.